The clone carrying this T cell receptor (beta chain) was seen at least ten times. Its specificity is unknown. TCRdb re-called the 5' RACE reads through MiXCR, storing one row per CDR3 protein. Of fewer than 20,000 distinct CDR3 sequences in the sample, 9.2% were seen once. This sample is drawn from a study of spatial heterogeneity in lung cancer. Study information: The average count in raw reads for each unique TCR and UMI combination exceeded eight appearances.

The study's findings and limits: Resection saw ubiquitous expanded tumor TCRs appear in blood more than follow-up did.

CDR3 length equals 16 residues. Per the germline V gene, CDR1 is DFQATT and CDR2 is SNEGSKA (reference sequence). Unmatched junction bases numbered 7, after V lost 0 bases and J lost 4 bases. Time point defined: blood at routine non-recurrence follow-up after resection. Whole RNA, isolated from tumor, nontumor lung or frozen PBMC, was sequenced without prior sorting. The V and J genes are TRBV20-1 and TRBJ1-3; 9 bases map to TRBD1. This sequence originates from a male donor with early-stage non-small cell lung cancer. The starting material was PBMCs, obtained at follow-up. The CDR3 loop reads CSARDHRTGVGNTIYF. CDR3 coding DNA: TGCAGTGCTAGAGACCACCGGACAGGGGTAGGAAACACCATATATTTT.